This T cell receptor (beta chain) is drawn from a study of immune heterogeneity within non-small cell lung tumors. At the level of the study: It was found that the tumors were a few squamous cell carcinomas, around 11 non-squamous carcinomas and 1 not otherwise specified.

By sample share, this clonotype is medium-sized. The antigen remains undetermined. Germline loops: CDR1 SGHAT, CDR2 FQNNGV. The CDR3 has 14 residues. V shed 5 bases, J shed 3 bases, and the junction held 3 bases outside the gene matches. Study-level points and caveats: Site-unique high-frequency clones occurred alongside identical dominant CDR3 beta clonotypes that recurred across tumor sites within a patient. Individual patients mostly differed in their high-frequency T-cell receptor beta clonotypes. Local T-cell clonality correlated moderately but significantly with local tumor mutational burden (R around 0.35).

Multiplex PCR was performed with 32 V and 13 J primers, and it amplified TCR beta CDR3. TCRdb re-called the multiplex PCR reads through MiXCR, storing one row per CDR3 protein. The repertoire consists of about 10,000 distinct CDR3 sequences, with about 25% occurring once and the leading ten covering more than 20%. Bulk tumor gDNA, roughly 660 ng per sample, served as the TCR template. Primary tumors were biopsied several times each, far apart, intraoperatively. Untreated, newly diagnosed non-small cell lung cancer patients underwent curative surgery. The TCR originated in a woman aged 45-59 years with non-small cell lung cancer. The rearrangement links TRBV11-2 to TRBJ1-1; 10 bases align to TRBD1. The sequenced material came from lung tumor tissue. CDR3 in amino acids: CASSLDRGDTEAFF. The CDR3 region has the DNA TGTGCCAGCAGCCTGGACAGGGGGGACACTGAAGCTTTCTTT.